This T cell receptor (beta chain) came from a study of T-cell reconstitution after alpha-beta-depleted transplantation in children. The V and J ends lost 3 bases and 5 bases respectively, with 13 bases between them. The CDR3 totals 14 residues. Construction of the TCRbeta library involved unique molecular identifiers. Via MiXCR, TCRdb re-called the PCR reads, giving one row per CDR3 protein. The sample has more than 450,000 distinct CDR3 sequences; about a sixth are singletons. This TCR came from a human donor who donated a stem cell graft to a child with acute lymphoblastic leukemia. The genes are TRBV12-3 or TRBV12-4 and TRBJ1-2; a weak D match, TRBD1 (5 bases). The starting material was PBMCs from the stem cell graft donor, obtained from the stem cell graft. The CDR3 protein is CASSFVTDSYGYTF. The CDR3 DNA is TGTGCCAGCAGTTTTGTGACAGATTCTTATGGCTACACCTTC.